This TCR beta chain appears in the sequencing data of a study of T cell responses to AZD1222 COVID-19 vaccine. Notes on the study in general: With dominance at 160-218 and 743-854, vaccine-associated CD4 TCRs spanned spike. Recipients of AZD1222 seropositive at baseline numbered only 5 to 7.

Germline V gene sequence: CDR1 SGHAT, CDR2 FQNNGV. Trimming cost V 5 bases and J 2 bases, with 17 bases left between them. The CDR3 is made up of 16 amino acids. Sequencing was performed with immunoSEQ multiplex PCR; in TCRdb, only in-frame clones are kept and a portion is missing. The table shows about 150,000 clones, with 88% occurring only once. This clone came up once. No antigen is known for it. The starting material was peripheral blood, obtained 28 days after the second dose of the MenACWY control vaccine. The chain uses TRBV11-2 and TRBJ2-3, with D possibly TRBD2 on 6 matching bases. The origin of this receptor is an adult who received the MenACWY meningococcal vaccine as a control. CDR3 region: CASSHPGPGATDTQYF. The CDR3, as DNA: TGTGCCAGCAGCCACCCAGGCCCGGGAGCCACAGATACGCAGTATTTT. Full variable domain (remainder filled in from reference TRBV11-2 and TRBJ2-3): EAGVAQSPRYKIIEKRQSVAFWCNPISGHATLYWYQQILGQGPKLLIQFQNNGVVDDSQLPKDRFSAERLKGVDSTLKIQPAKLEDSAVYLCASSHPGPGATDTQYFGPGTRLTVL.